This TCR beta chain was obtained from a study of blood T cell repertoires in COVID-19. The data were produced by immunoSEQ multiplex PCR, yet TCRdb's version contains in-frame clones alone and is incomplete. The sample lists roughly 120,000 clones; about 78% were seen once. With 0 bases removed from V and 2 bases from J, the gap between germline ends came to 8 bases. This CDR3 spans 14 amino acids. In germline, CDR1 is SGHKS, CDR2 YYEKEE (reference sequence). The clonotype comes from a man in his 70s with acute or convalescent COVID-19. Source material: peripheral blood. This chain links TRBV5-5 with TRBJ1-1; tentative D call: TRBD1 (6 bases). The CDR3 sequence: CASSLAGHNTEAFF. In nucleotides, the CDR3 is TGTGCCAGCAGCTTGGCGGGACACAACACTGAAGCTTTCTTT.